The rows below give T cell receptor beta chains drawn from one sample of a study of a mutant IDH1 vaccine in newly diagnosed glioma. Assay: immunoSEQ multiplex PCR; the TCRdb copy retains only in-frame clones and omits some. Here the sample spans about 50,000 clones, about four fifths being singletons. These receptors' targets are unknown. The starting material was PBMCs, obtained from a glioma patient whose treatment included an IDH1 peptide vaccine. These receptors came from a woman aged 25 to 39 with glioma. Some clones in this sample may be carry-over from other donors' samples. Both conserved end residues are part of each CDR3. Fields, in order: D gene, J gene, V gene, CDR3 protein. A D gene is named only where the DNA matches it firmly.

TRBD1,TRBJ2-2,TRBV28,CASSSPHRGLSLTGELFF
.,TRBJ1-4,TRBV13,CASSRTGRDNEKLFF
TRBD1,TRBJ1-2,TRBV5-4,CASSSDRGAVVGYTF
.,TRBJ2-5,TRBV11-2,CASSYGREETQYF
TRBD2,TRBJ2-2,TRBV23-1,CASVRGDGNTGELFF
TRBD1,TRBJ1-2,TRBV11-3,CASSLAPDRDYGYTF
.,TRBJ1-1,TRBV5-6,CASSWAGTEAFF
.,TRBJ2-7,TRBV29-1,CSVEETEPQYEQYF
.,TRBJ1-5,TRBV11-2,CASSLGKSGNQPQHF
.,TRBJ2-1,TRBV30,CAWNLYNEQFF
.,TRBJ2-2,TRBV6-1,CASRWTDLNTGELFF
.,TRBJ2-1,TRBV18,CASSPRSGYNNEQFF
.,TRBJ2-3,TRBV27,CASTRRSTDTQYF
.,TRBJ1-3,TRBV9,CASSANPKGAGNTIYF
.,TRBJ2-5,TRBV5-1,CASSLEGRMETQYF
TRBD1,TRBJ2-5,TRBV19,CASSMGQGITGGTQYF
TRBD1,TRBJ2-5,TRBV29-1,CSVRDRGTETQYF
.,TRBJ1-1,TRBV11-2,CASSLQGLGTEAFF
.,TRBJ1-2,TRBV6-5,CASSPGAEYGYTF
.,TRBJ2-7,TRBV11-2,CASSSYQGRSYEQYF
TRBD1,TRBJ1-2,TRBV29-1,CSVGKDRDGYTF
.,TRBJ1-4,TRBV19,CASSTGTVNEKLFF
.,TRBJ2-7,TRBV19,CASSMVEGGPWYEQYF
.,TRBJ1-1,TRBV30,CALSGAMNTEAFF
.,TRBJ1-4,TRBV19,CASSQTATNEKLFF
TRBD1,TRBJ1-2,TRBV19,CASSPQDRGNYGYTF
.,TRBJ1-4,TRBV5-1,CASSVRTLNEKLFF
.,TRBJ2-7,TRBV13,CASSSLGTPTGGQYF
TRBD1,TRBJ1-5,TRBV30,CAWNPGGTGNQPQHF
.,TRBJ1-1,TRBV5-1,CASSSWGPGVNTEAFF
TRBD1,TRBJ1-2,TRBV27,CASSFRATGTYGYTF